Each of the 28 T cell receptor beta chains below was sequenced from the same sample in a study of cytomegalovirus exposure and HLA in healthy donors. This PCR relied on a set of 60 Vbeta primers and 13 Jbeta primers. The repertoire was sequenced with immunoSEQ multiplex PCR; TCRdb's copy has only in-frame clones and lacks some. The sample records 200,000 to 250,000 clones, more than 75% being singletons. The sequencing input was PBMCs. These receptors came from a woman in her thirties or forties in good health and CMV-seropositive.

This chain connects TRBV15 to TRBJ2-7, with a possible D match to TRBD2 (7 bases). The ends were cut back, 0 bases at V and 2 bases at J, with 11 bases in the middle. CDR1 and CDR2 from the germline V gene are LNHNV and YYDKDF (reference sequence). This CDR3 contains 15 residues. The chain's CDR3 is CATSRDRGGAYEQYF. The DNA of the CDR3 is TGTGCCACCAGCAGAGATAGGGGGGGGGCCTACGAGCAGTACTTC.

Here the CDR3 reads CASSLLGAGINIQYF. The CDR3 DNA is TGTGCCAGCAGTCTGCTAGGGGCGGGGATTAACATTCAGTACTTC. The chain couples TRBV27 to TRBJ2-4; a possible D gene is TRBD2 (6 bases). Trimming left V 5 bases short and J 7 bases short, with 18 bases between. The length of the CDR3 is 15 residues. In germline, CDR1 is MNHEY, CDR2 SMNVEV (reference sequence).

The V and J genes are TRBV9 and TRBJ2-3; 10 nucleotides line up with TRBD2. The trim removed 0 bases at V and 5 bases at J, leaving 9 bases unmatched. From germline, CDR1 is SGDLS and CDR2 YYNGEE. This CDR3 is built from 17 residues. CDR3 in amino acids: CASSVASGGALRDTQYF. The CDR3, as DNA: TGTGCCAGCAGCGTAGCCAGCGGGGGGGCCTTGCGAGATACGCAGTATTTT. The complete variable domain, with remaining parts taken from reference TRBV9 and TRBJ2-3, reads DSGVTQTPKHLITATGQRVTLRCSPRSGDLSVYWYQQSLDQGLQFLIQYYNGEERAKGNILERFSAQQFPDLHSELNLSSLELGDSALYFCASSVASGGALRDTQYFGPGTRLTVL.

This clone was detected only a few times. The chain carries TRBV5-4 and TRBJ2-5; 7 bases align to TRBD1. This CDR3 comprises 13 residues. Losses at the gene ends were 1 base for V and 5 bases for J; bases not matched to a gene: 2. Germline V lookup: CDR1 SGHNT, CDR2 YYREEE (reference sequence). The CDR3 sequence is CASSLTGVETQYF. CDR3 nucleotides: TGTGCCAGCAGCTTGACAGGGGTGGAGACCCAGTACTTC.

V usage is TRBV19 and J usage is TRBJ2-6; TRBD1 matches 9 bases. The CDR3 runs to 17 residues. J was trimmed by 0 bases and V by 6 bases; bases with no gene match: 6. CDR1 and CDR2 from the germline V gene are LNHDA and SQIVND (reference sequence). CDR3 region: CASRRDRVHSGANVLTF. Here the CDR3 DNA reads TGTGCCAGTAGGAGGGACAGGGTTCACTCTGGGGCCAACGTCCTGACTTTC.

The chain uses TRBV30 and TRBJ2-2; 11 bases line up with TRBD2. Germline trimming cut 3 bases from V and 0 bases from J; bases unmatched to any gene: 3. This CDR3 contains 16 residues. Germline CDR1 reads GTSNPN; CDR2 reads SVGIG (reference sequence). CDR3 amino acids: CAWSVLAGANTGELFF. The CDR3 nucleotides are TGTGCCTGGAGCGTACTAGCGGGGGCGAACACCGGGGAGCTGTTTTTT.

This chain links TRBV5-6 with TRBJ2-5; D unresolved. The DNA end is a closer match to TRBJ2-7, so the J assignment may be wrong. CDR1 is SGHDT, CDR2 YYEEEE, per germline. The CDR3 is 12 amino acids. The CDR3 nucleotides are TGTGCCAGCAGCAAAGACTCCTACGAGCAGTACTTC. The encoded protein is CASSKDSYEQYF.

The rearrangement uses TRBV9 and TRBJ2-2, with a weak D call TRBD1 (5 bases). Germline lookup yields CDR1 SGDLS and CDR2 YYNGEE. The CDR3 is made up of 15 amino acids. V lost 3 bases and J lost 4, with 13 bases in between. This CDR3 reads CASSGATGLTGELFF. In DNA form, the CDR3 reads TGTGCCAGCAGCGGCGCCACAGGCCTCACCGGGGAGCTGTTTTTT.

This clone appeared once. CDR3 DNA sequence: TGCGCCAGCAGCTGGGGCCCTCTTATTGGGGGGGAGACCCAGTACTTC. This translates into CASSWGPLIGGETQYF. The chain uses TRBV5-1 and TRBJ2-5, with D possibly TRBD2 on 6 matching bases. V lost 3 bases and J lost 5, with 20 bases in between. The CDR3 runs 16 residues. Germline loops: CDR1 SGHRS, CDR2 YFSETQ.

The chain couples TRBV6-1 to TRBJ1-3, with D unresolved. The V end lost 0 bases, the J end lost 4 bases, and 4 bases lay between the germline ends. The CDR3 runs 13 residues. Germline CDR1 is MNHNS and CDR2 is SASEGT. CDR3 protein: CASSEAPGNTIYF. CDR3 nucleotide sequence: TGTGCCAGCAGTGAAGCCCCGGGAAACACCATATATTTT.

The J gene is TRBJ2-1, the V gene TRBV2; 12 positions agree with TRBD2. This CDR3 is built from 14 residues. The ends lost 5 bases at V and 9 bases at J; junction bases unmatched: 5. Germline CDR1 SNHLY, CDR2 FYNNEI. CDR3 sequence: CASSPSGGAGEQFF. The CDR3 region has the DNA TGTGCCAGCAGTCCTAGCGGGGGGGCAGGTGAGCAGTTCTTC.

The rearrangement joins TRBV15 to TRBJ2-3; D call uncertain. The CDR3 is 14 residues long. Germline CDR1 reads LNHNV; CDR2 reads YYDKDF (reference sequence). V was clipped by 3 bases and J by 5 bases, with 12 bases between them. The CDR3 protein is CATSSLGFGDTQYF. As DNA, the CDR3 is TGTGCCACCAGCAGCCTAGGTTTTGGAGATACGCAGTATTTT.

This clone was seen a handful of times. The chain joins TRBV7-9 to TRBJ2-5; D not certain. The CDR3 loop spans 11 amino acids. Germline V gives CDR1 SEHNR, CDR2 FQNEAQ (reference sequence). V lost 5 bases, J lost 3 bases, and 4 bases lay in between. The CDR3 nucleotides are TGTGCCAGCAGCATTAAAGAGACCCAGTACTTC. Protein product: CASSIKETQYF.

The rearrangement uses TRBV18 and TRBJ2-7, with 7 bases aligning to TRBD1. The CDR3 covers 13 residues. V lost 5 bases to trimming and J lost 5 bases; unmatched junction nucleotides: 6. Germline V gene sequence: CDR1 KGHSH, CDR2 LQKENI. This CDR3 is CASSGGQGDEQYF. The CDR3 DNA reads TGTGCCAGCTCAGGGGGTCAGGGGGACGAGCAGTACTTC.

V and J are TRBV10-3 and TRBJ2-1; D remains ambiguous. The CDR3 consists of 12 residues. Trimming pared 2 bases from V and 6 bases from J, leaving 5 bases between. Germline V lookup: CDR1 ENHRY, CDR2 SYGVKD. For the CDR3, the DNA is TGTGCCATCAGTGAGCGGTCCAATGAGCAGTTCTTC. It specifies CAISERSNEQFF.

The chain recombines TRBV29-1 with TRBJ2-1, with TRBD2 matching over 10 bases. This CDR3 has 14 residues. Germline V gene data show CDR1 as SQVTM and CDR2 as ANQGSEA. The V and J ends lost 4 bases and 3 bases, in that order; junction bases with no gene match: 3. CDR3: CSVATSGIYNEQFF. CDR3 in DNA: TGCAGCGTTGCAACTAGCGGGATCTACAATGAGCAGTTCTTC.

The V and J genes are TRBV7-8 and TRBJ2-2; no definite D call. The length of the CDR3 is 14 residues. The ends were cut back, 5 bases at V and 0 bases at J, with 7 bases in the middle. CDR1 and CDR2 (germline): SGHVS, FQNEAQ. The CDR3 loop is CASSPPANTGELFF. The CDR3 DNA is TGTGCCAGCAGCCCTCCCGCGAACACCGGGGAGCTGTTTTTT.

The chain uses TRBV29-1 and TRBJ1-6; 9 bases are a match to TRBD1. V lost 6 bases, J lost 5 bases, and 5 bases stayed unmatched. Germline V gene lookup returns CDR1 SQVTM and CDR2 ANQGSEA. The CDR3 has 14 amino acids. The CDR3 nucleotides read TGCAGCGTAGGGACAGGGAGAGATAATTCACCCCTCCACTTT. This translates into CSVGTGRDNSPLHF. Supplemented by reference TRBV29-1 and TRBJ1-6, the full variable domain reads SAVISQKPSRDICQRGTSLTIQCQVDSQVTMMFWYRQQPGQSLTLIATANQGSEATYESGFVIDKFPISRPNLTFSTLTVSNMSPEDSSIYLCSVGTGRDNSPLHFGNGTRLTVT.

The V gene is TRBV15, the J gene TRBJ2-5, with D possibly TRBD2 on 7 matching bases. This CDR3 is 17 amino acids long. V was pared by 1 base and J by 5 bases, with 20 bases between. Germline lookup yields CDR1 LNHNV and CDR2 YYDKDF (reference sequence). The CDR3 here is CATSRGGGRLGGETQYF. The CDR3 DNA reads TGTGCCACCAGCAGAGGGGGGGGGCGGCTGGGGGGTGAGACCCAGTACTTC.

In regard to this clone: A read error may produce the germline difference seen at one junction end. The V call is TRBV7-7, the J call TRBJ2-1; 8 bases agree with TRBD2. The CDR3 sequence is 14 residues long. Germline CDR1 SSHAT, CDR2 FNYEAQ (reference sequence). The CDR3 region has the DNA TGTGCTAGCAGCTTACTAGCGGCTAACGGTGAGCAGTTCTTC. Its protein is CASSLLAANGEQFF.

This chain uses TRBV27 with TRBJ2-7; the D gene is possibly TRBD2 (6 bases). V lost 1 base and J lost 3, with 13 bases in between. The CDR3 consists of 15 residues. Germline V gene sequence: CDR1 MNHEY, CDR2 SMNVEV (reference sequence). The CDR3 here is CASSLFGGRYYEQYF. In nucleotides, the CDR3 is TGTGCCAGCAGTTTATTCGGGGGTCGATACTACGAGCAGTACTTC.

The J gene is TRBJ2-7, the V gene TRBV6-1; 10 bases line up with TRBD2. The germline V gene has CDR1 MNHNS and CDR2 SASEGT. CDR3 size: 16 residues. Germline trimming cut 0 bases from V and 3 bases from J; bases unmatched to any gene: 5. As DNA, the CDR3 is TGTGCCAGCAGTGAAGCGCTAACTAGCGGGAACTACGAGCAGTACTTC. Translation gives CASSEALTSGNYEQYF.

The chain is built from TRBV7-9 and TRBJ2-2, with 12 bases lining up with TRBD2. CDR3 length equals 16 residues. The V gene end was trimmed by 6 bases and the J gene end by 6 bases; junction bases not matched to a gene: 8. Germline loops: CDR1 SEHNR, CDR2 FQNEAQ (reference sequence). The CDR3, as DNA: TGTGCCAGCAGATTTCCGGGACTAGCGGGTTCCGGGGAGCTGTTTTTT. Its translation: CASRFPGLAGSGELFF.

This clone appeared once. This rearrangement joins TRBV4-2 to TRBJ1-5, with 8 positions matching TRBD1. CDR1 LGHNA and CDR2 YNFKEQ come from the germline V gene. V shed 1 base, J shed 6 bases, and the junction held 5 bases outside the gene matches. The length of the CDR3 is 15 residues. The CDR3 protein is CASSQGSGGSQPQHF. DNA for the CDR3: TGTGCCAGCAGCCAAGGTTCAGGGGGCAGTCAGCCCCAGCATTTT.

The chain joins TRBV7-2 to TRBJ2-3, with TRBD1 matching 8 bases. Looked up from germline, CDR1 is SGHTA and CDR2 is FQGNSA. The V and J ends lost 5 bases and 5 bases, in that order; junction bases with no gene match: 9. This CDR3 region has 15 residues. CDR3 DNA: TGTGCCAGCAGCAAAGACAGGGGTGGGGGAGATACGCAGTATTTT. Encoded protein: CASSKDRGGGDTQYF.

The rearrangement joins TRBV5-6 to TRBJ2-3; TRBD2 aligns across 10 bases. CDR1 is SGHDT, CDR2 YYEEEE, per germline. This CDR3 spans 16 amino acids. Trimming removed 4 bases from V and 7 bases from J; junction bases left unmatched: 12. CDR3 DNA sequence: TGTGCCAGCAGCCCCAGAAGGGGAGCGGGGGGGAATACGCAGTATTTT. Its translation: CASSPRRGAGGNTQYF.

The rearrangement joins TRBV7-6 to TRBJ1-5; TRBD1 is a possible D gene (6 bases). CDR1 and CDR2 from the germline V gene are SGHVS and FNYEAQ. The length of the CDR3 is 14 residues. V lost 2 bases and J 5 bases, leaving 10 bases between the germline ends. CDR3 protein: CASSLRGGDQPQHF. CDR3 DNA sequence: TGTGCCAGCAGCTTACGTGGGGGCGATCAGCCCCAGCATTTT.

The chain is built from TRBV5-4 and TRBJ2-1; 8 nucleotides align to TRBD2. Trimming cost V 0 bases and J 3 bases; bases outside gene matches: 5. In germline, CDR1 is SGHNT, CDR2 YYREEE (reference sequence). The CDR3 has 16 residues. The CDR3 is CASSLGERGRYNEQFF. As DNA, the CDR3 is TGTGCCAGCAGCTTGGGAGAGCGGGGGCGCTACAATGAGCAGTTCTTC.